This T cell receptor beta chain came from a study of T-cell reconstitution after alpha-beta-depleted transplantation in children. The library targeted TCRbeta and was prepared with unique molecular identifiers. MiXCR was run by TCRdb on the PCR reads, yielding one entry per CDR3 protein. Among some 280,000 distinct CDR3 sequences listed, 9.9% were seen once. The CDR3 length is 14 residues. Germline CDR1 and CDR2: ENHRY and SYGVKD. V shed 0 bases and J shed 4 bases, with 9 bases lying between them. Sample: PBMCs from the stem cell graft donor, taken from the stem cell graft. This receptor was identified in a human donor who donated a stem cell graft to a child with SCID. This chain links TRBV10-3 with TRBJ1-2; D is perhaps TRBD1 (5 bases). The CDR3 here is CAISESTGTYGYTF. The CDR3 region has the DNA TGTGCCATCAGTGAGTCGACGGGGACCTATGGCTACACCTTC.